This T cell receptor (beta chain) derives from a study of T cells after yellow fever vaccination (dated by TCRdb to between 2018 and 2020). Regarding the research as a whole: The SMART-Seq v4 Ultra Low Input RNA kit was used to prepare libraries from fractions with low cell numbers. Two healthy male donors, one aged 18 to 29 and one aged 30 to 40 years, made up the cohort. Bulk PBMC replicates and cell subsets were isolated from blood drawn at multiple timepoints before and after both primary and secondary immunization. To follow T-cell clones before and after both primary and booster YFV17D yellow fever vaccination, bulk TCR alpha and beta repertoires underwent longitudinal sequencing.

Sample treatment or condition, as interpreted from the label and publication: live attenuated yellow fever vaccine strain. At each blood-draw timepoint, two biological replicates of bulk PBMCs were collected. A standard Ficoll-Paque protocol was used to isolate PBMCs from peripheral blood. RNA was extracted with TriZol from bulk PBMCs, CD4 and CD8 fractions, and dextramer-positive and dextramer-negative fractions. There are a few counts of this clonotype. The clone's antigen remains unknown. No base-level quality is on record; no much larger clone is a single base apart. TCR cDNA was synthesized by 5'RACE template switching, through which a universal primer site and unique molecular identifiers were introduced. Priming of cDNA synthesis was performed from both the TCR alpha and TCR beta constant segments. Libraries were amplified in two PCR steps, with sample barcodes and sequencing adapters added in the second step. Sequencing of libraries was performed on Illumina HiSeq 2500 (2x100 bp) or NovaSeq (2x150 bp). In the paper's pipeline: Reads were demultiplexed and collapsed into UMI consensus sequences with MIGEC, and V(D)J alignment was performed with MiXCR. Using edgeR on replicate PBMC samples, clonotypes were called vaccine-responding if FDR was below 0.01 and the log2 fold change was above 5 up to day 15. CD4 or CD8 identity was assigned to each bulk clonotype according to whether the clonotype was present at higher abundance in the sequenced CD4 repertoire or the sequenced CD8 repertoire. Clones were called with MiXCR by TCRdb after fastp trimmed the public reads at Q25, and only in-frame beta chains were retained. Rows with one shared CDR3 protein collapse into an entry with the most common genes and DNA. In this record, the V and J calls reflect TCRdb's handling and not the investigators' own analysis. In all, the sample holds 610,000 or so distinct CDR3 sequences, and about 12% of those were seen once. More than 12% of the sample is in the top ten clones.

The study at large found these results: The study included only two donors, which limits how far the findings can be generalized. A small share of clonotypes was detected in both CD4 and CD8 compartments, with the overlap likely arising from convergent recombination. Most clones expanded after primary vaccination were re-detected after the booster (almost 98% of CD4 and around 88% of CD8), suggesting broad memory maintenance. The secondary T-cell response was weaker than the primary response but faster, peaking on day 5 instead of day 15. Computational filtering was required because FACS-sorted repertoires could contain abundant contaminating clonotypes from the bulk population.

At the junction V is shortened by 0 bases and J by 9 bases, with 13 bases in between. Taken from the germline V gene (reference sequence), the CDR1 and CDR2 loops are DFQATT and SNEGSKA. Its CDR3 holds 13 amino acids, cysteine through phenylalanine. Only the CDR3 part of the read is kept: 39 bases, read in frame from the first base. This receptor was identified in a man aged 25 to 40 who received the YFV17D yellow fever vaccine. The sample was PBMCs, taken on the day of the yellow fever booster vaccination. The chain employs TRBV20-1 and TRBJ2-3; the D gene is possibly TRBD1 or TRBD2, with 5 bases matching each. The CDR3 sequence is CSARDPGTVTQYF. The sequenced DNA is TGCAGTGCTAGAGATCCCGGGACGGTAACGCAGTATTTT.